This TCR beta chain was recorded in a study of T cell repertoires in cytomegalovirus infection. Study summary: CMV epitopes in the study were HLA-C-restricted (recently identified) and HLA-B-restricted (well studied). Matching HLA type, along with CMV infection, was indicated by public TCR beta signatures.

From germline, CDR1 is SEHNR and CDR2 FQNEAQ (reference sequence). J lost 2 bases, V lost 5 bases, and 13 bases had no gene match. This CDR3 spans 17 amino acids. General study results and limits: HLA-C-restricted CMV clonotypes gave the most frequent clonotype in two of eight donors.

A remark on this clonotype: The antigen is undetermined.

TCRdb called the reads again in MiXCR, with one record for every CDR3 protein. In the table there are 450,000 to 550,000 distinct CDR3 sequences, under 45% of which are singletons. The V call is TRBV7-9, the J call TRBJ2-3; 7 bases align to TRBD1. The source of this sequence is a human donor in good health (CMV status not recorded). Some clones in this sample may be carry-over from other donors' samples. Sequencing used cultured PBMCs, obtained from culture after CMV antigen stimulation. CDR3 DNA: TGTGCCAGCAGCCAAGCCCGAGGGACAGCATACACAGATACGCAGTATTTT. It translates to CASSQARGTAYTDTQYF.